What follows are 22 T cell receptor beta chains derived from one specimen sequenced in a study of T-cell reconstitution after alpha-beta-depleted transplantation in children. Unique molecular identifiers were used in preparing the TCRbeta library. TCRdb processed the PCR reads anew with MiXCR; each CDR3 protein has one entry. The table lists about 360,000 distinct CDR3 sequences, about 14% of them singletons. The sequencing used PBMCs, collected from the stem cell graft. These TCRs come from a human donor who donated a stem cell graft to a child with Fanconi anemia.

In this sample, this clonotype turned up a few times. The chain couples TRBV18 to TRBJ1-5, with a weak D call TRBD1 (5 bases). Germline V CDR1 and CDR2: KGHSH, LQKENI. The CDR3 runs 15 residues. Trimming stripped 0 bases from V and 2 bases from J, with 8 bases between. The CDR3 sequence: CASSPPGDRNQPQHF. The CDR3 region has the DNA TGTGCCAGCTCACCACCAGGGGACCGCAATCAGCCCCAGCATTTT. Based on the CDR3 plus reference TRBV18 and TRBJ1-5, the full variable domain is NAGVMQNPRHLVRRRGQEARLRCSPMKGHSHVYWYRQLPEEGLKFMVYLQKENIIDESGMPKERFSAEFPKEGPSILRIQQVVRGDSAAYFCASSPPGDRNQPQHFGDGTRLSIL.

V usage is TRBV29-1 and J usage is TRBJ2-1; possible D gene TRBD1, 6 bases. CDR3 size: 16 residues. Looked up from germline, CDR1 is SQVTM and CDR2 is ANQGSEA. Trimming pared 0 bases from V and 1 base from J, leaving 13 bases between. The CDR3 DNA follows: TGCAGCGTTGAAGACCTCGGGGACAAATCCTACAATGAGCAGTTCTTC. Its translation: CSVEDLGDKSYNEQFF.

This clonotype turned up a few times. The CDR3 loop is CASNTITAAVGYGYTF. CDR3 nucleotides: TGTGCCAGCAATACGATCACGGCGGCTGTCGGCTATGGCTACACCTTC. The chain carries TRBV5-6 and TRBJ1-2; D gene ambiguous. The CDR3 is 16 amino acids. Germline values: CDR1 SGHDT, CDR2 YYEEEE. Trimming removed 6 bases from V and 4 bases from J, with 22 bases in between. The full variable domain, rest sourced from reference TRBV5-6 and TRBJ1-2, is DAGVTQSPTHLIKTRGQQVTLRCSPKSGHDTVSWYQQALGQGPQFIFQYYEEEERQRGNFPDRFSGHQFPNYSSELNVNALLLGDSALYLCASNTITAAVGYGYTFGSGTRLTVV.

This sequence joins TRBV12-3 or TRBV12-4 and TRBJ1-1; no definite D call. The CDR3 runs 16 residues. With 0 bases removed from V and 7 bases from J, the gap between germline ends came to 18 bases. CDR3 nucleotides: TGTGCCAGCAGTTTAGCGTTAACATGGCTTCGTGGTGAAGCTTTCTTT. It encodes CASSLALTWLRGEAFF.

This clonotype was seen only a few times. The chain is built from TRBV5-1 and TRBJ2-5; 11 nucleotides agree with TRBD2. Trimming at V came to 4 bases and at J to 5 bases, leaving 7 bases not matched to a gene. CDR3 length: 15 amino acids. Per the germline V gene, CDR1 is SGHRS and CDR2 is YFSETQ. CDR3 region: CASSPSTSGAETQYF. The DNA for the CDR3 is TGCGCCAGCAGCCCTTCGACTAGCGGGGCTGAGACCCAGTACTTC.

This clonotype was seen only a few times. The rearrangement uses TRBV5-6 and TRBJ2-1; 12 nucleotides line up with TRBD2. The CDR3 spans 15 residues. Trimming removed 4 bases from V and 6 bases from J; junction bases left unmatched: 5. The germline CDR1 and CDR2 sequences are SGHDT and YYEEEE. CDR3 in DNA: TGTGCCAGCAGCCCGTGGACTAGCGGGGTCAATGAGCAGTTCTTC. Residues: CASSPWTSGVNEQFF.

This clonotype was seen repeatedly, ten times or more. This chain joins TRBV7-2 and TRBJ1-2; D is undetermined. The V gene's germline CDR1 is SGHTA and CDR2 FQGNSA. The CDR3 totals 13 residues. V dropped 5 bases and J dropped 2 bases, with 9 bases sitting between them. The DNA of the CDR3 is TGTGCCAGCAGCCGAGACACCAACTATGGCTACACCTTC. This translates into CASSRDTNYGYTF.

This chain connects TRBV2 to TRBJ2-3; 8 bases are shared with TRBD2. The V segment lost 4 bases and the J segment 0 bases; nucleotides outside the gene matches: 12. CDR1 SNHLY and CDR2 FYNNEI come from the germline V gene. This CDR3 is built from 18 residues. For the CDR3, the DNA is TGTGCCAGCAGTGGGCCAGCGGGGGTGCCCACTAGCACAGATACGCAGTATTTT. It specifies CASSGPAGVPTSTDTQYF.

This clonotype was seen ten or more times. The gene calls are TRBV7-9 and TRBJ2-1; maybe TRBD2 (5 bases). CDR1 and CDR2 from the germline V gene are SEHNR and FQNEAQ (reference sequence). V dropped 5 bases and J dropped 4 bases, with 15 bases sitting between them. The CDR3 runs to 15 residues. CDR3 coding DNA: TGTGCCAGCAGCCCCAGCGGCCAACCATACAATGAGCAGTTCTTC. This gives the protein CASSPSGQPYNEQFF.

J is TRBJ2-5 and V is TRBV29-1, with D unclear. The CDR3 runs to 14 residues. The V end lost 0 bases, the J end lost 1 base, and 9 bases lay between the germline ends. Looked up from germline, CDR1 is SQVTM and CDR2 is ANQGSEA. In DNA form, the CDR3 reads TGCAGCGTTGAAGATCGGTACAGCCAAGAGACCCAGTACTTC. It is translated as CSVEDRYSQETQYF.

This clonotype was counted only a few times. The chain has TRBV20-1 and TRBJ2-1; D not certain. The CDR3 has 11 residues. Per germline, CDR1 DFQATT and CDR2 SNEGSKA (reference sequence). The ends were cut back, 0 bases at V and 7 bases at J, with 4 bases in the middle. The CDR3 protein is CSAREENEQFF. CDR3 in DNA: TGCAGTGCTAGAGAGGAGAATGAGCAGTTCTTC.

The chain uses TRBV12-3 or TRBV12-4 and TRBJ2-7; weak D call: TRBD1 (5 bases). This CDR3 is built from 14 residues. With 3 bases removed from V and 0 bases from J, the gap between germline ends came to 9 bases. The CDR3 bases are TGTGCCAGCAGTTTCTCAGGGTTCTCCTACGAGCAGTACTTC. Encoded protein: CASSFSGFSYEQYF.

This clonotype was recorded many times. J is TRBJ2-2 and V is TRBV7-6; perhaps TRBD1 as D (6 bases). The V end was cut by 5 bases, the J end by 1 base, with 14 bases between. This CDR3 comprises 16 residues. Germline CDR1 and CDR2: SGHVS and FNYEAQ. CDR3 nucleotide sequence: TGTGCCAGCAGCCCGGGACCCAGGGGGAACACCGGGGAGCTGTTTTTT. This gives the protein CASSPGPRGNTGELFF.

The chain has TRBV7-7 and TRBJ2-5; 8 bases fit TRBD1. This CDR3 is 15 amino acids long. Germline assignment: CDR1 SSHAT and CDR2 FNYEAQ (reference sequence). The V and J ends lost 5 bases and 5 bases, in that order; junction bases with no gene match: 10. The CDR3 DNA reads as TGTGCCAGCAGCCAAGGACAGGGTTTGTGGGAGACCCAGTACTTC. Translating gives CASSQGQGLWETQYF.

This clonotype occurred many times. The chain carries TRBV18 and TRBJ1-1; TRBD1 might be the D (5 bases). Deletions cut 5 bases from V and 1 base from J, with 11 bases between. This CDR3 region has 14 residues. The germline CDR1 and CDR2 sequences are KGHSH and LQKENI. The CDR3 sequence: CASSSVTGNTEAFF. The CDR3 bases are TGTGCCAGCTCATCAGTCACAGGGAACACTGAAGCTTTCTTT.

The chain combines TRBV7-9 with TRBJ2-6; D is perhaps TRBD2 (5 bases). The CDR3 has 14 residues. Germline V gene lookup returns CDR1 SEHNR and CDR2 FQNEAQ (reference sequence). Trimming stripped 9 bases from V and 0 bases from J, with 9 bases between. CDR3 DNA: TGTGCCAGGGAGGCGGTCTCTGGGGCCAACGTCCTGACTTTC. Encoded protein: CAREAVSGANVLTF.

This chain joins TRBV7-2 and TRBJ1-2, with D possibly being TRBD1 (6 bases). The CDR3 sequence is 15 residues long. The V and J ends lost 7 bases and 5 bases respectively, with 20 bases between them. Germline V CDR1 and CDR2: SGHTA, FQGNSA. CDR3 nucleotide sequence: TGTGCCAGCACTCCGGGGGCCCCCGCAGGGTATGGCTACACCTTC. Protein product: CASTPGAPAGYGYTF.

J is TRBJ2-3 and V is TRBV4-1; unclear D gene. Germline CDR1 and CDR2: MGHRA and YSYEKL. The V and J ends lost 5 bases and 6 bases respectively, with 9 bases between them. This CDR3 has 12 residues. The CDR3: CASSSIGDTQYF. DNA for the CDR3: TGCGCCAGCAGCTCGATAGGCGATACGCAGTATTTT.

The sample holds many counts of this clonotype. V gene TRBV10-3 combines with J gene TRBJ1-2, with D maybe TRBD1 (6 bases). Trimming shortened V by 1 base and J by 3 bases, and 9 bases separated the two germline ends. Per germline, CDR1 ENHRY and CDR2 SYGVKD. The CDR3 covers 14 residues. CDR3 coding DNA: TGTGCCATCAGTGAGTTCGAGGGGGACTATGGCTACACCTTC. Its protein product is CAISEFEGDYGYTF.

The chain has TRBV20-1 and TRBJ2-7, with 7 bases matching TRBD1. This CDR3 contains 12 residues. The germline CDR1 and CDR2 sequences are DFQATT and SNEGSKA (reference sequence). The junction had 4 bases not matched to a gene; V was cut back by 6 bases and J by 2 bases. Here the CDR3 reads CSALGGTYEQYV. CDR3 sequence (DNA): TGCAGTGCACTAGGGGGCACCTACGAGCAGTACGTC.

The J gene is TRBJ1-6, the V gene TRBV6-1, with D possibly matching TRBD1 (5 bases). The CDR3 totals 15 residues. The V gene's germline CDR1 is MNHNS and CDR2 SASEGT. V was clipped by 1 base and J by 10 bases, with 14 bases between them. The CDR3 protein is CASSEGRGLGSPLHF. Written as DNA, the CDR3 is TGTGCCAGCAGTGAAGGTCGGGGGTTAGGATCACCCCTCCACTTT.

This clonotype was recorded at least ten times. The rearrangement joins TRBV6-1 to TRBJ2-3; 8 positions match TRBD2. V was pared by 6 bases and J by 1 base, with 6 bases of the junction left unmatched. The CDR3 is 15 amino acids. Per the germline V gene, CDR1 is MNHNS and CDR2 is SASEGT. The CDR3 spells CASRESGGRTDTQYF. In DNA, the CDR3 is TGTGCCAGCAGAGAAAGCGGGGGACGCACAGATACGCAGTATTTT.